This entry describes one TCR beta chain. Its antigen is not known. The data were taken from a study of cytomegalovirus exposure and HLA in healthy donors. Study as a whole: Earlier work reported some 110 million unique TCR beta sequences from some 170 million T cells.

In nominal health when sampled, donors likely had unrecorded immune exposures nonetheless. Trimming left V 7 bases short and J 1 base short, with 11 bases between. The CDR3 sequence is 13 residues long. Germline V lookup: CDR1 SQVTM, CDR2 ANQGSEA. The PCR was carried out with 60 Vbeta primers and 13 Jbeta primers. In the study's own analysis: In a later analysis, the count reached some 88 million unique TCR beta chains, with about 11 million shared. Repertoires were generated with immunoSEQ multiplex PCR, while TCRdb's copy carries only in-frame clones and drops some. Clone size and V and J calls were adopted from that table, with D and trimming inferred from the DNA. The data show 75,000 to 100,000 clones, more than 70% seen once. Study-level points and caveats: Earlier analysis yielded a pattern in which most TCR beta V segments were productive about 90% or about 30% of the time.

The sequenced sample was PBMCs. This receptor was identified in a man between 18 and 29 years old in good health and CMV-seropositive. This chain connects TRBV29-1 to TRBJ1-5; D might be TRBD1 (5 bases). The CDR3 nucleotides read TGCAGCGCGCCAGGGAAGAGCAATCAGCCCCAGCATTTT. As protein: CSAPGKSNQPQHF.